This T cell receptor (beta chain) comes out of a study of cytomegalovirus exposure and HLA in healthy donors. Study in general: From HLA-typed donors, an early data release held about 92 million unique TCRs.

Regarding this clone: The antigen is not known.

Notes on the study in general: A few of the chains that were CMV-associated were confirmed in vitro to be specific for CMV antigens. Owing to their indistinguishability, certain V segments, notably TRBV6-2 and TRBV6-3, were excluded.

The PCR employed 60 Vbeta primers together with 13 Jbeta primers. TCRdb keeps only in-frame clones here, not all; method: immunoSEQ multiplex PCR. The table includes around 67,000 clones, approximately 58% detected once. J gave up 5 bases and V 4 bases, and 4 bases lay outside the gene matches. The CDR3 totals 13 residues. Germline V gene lookup returns CDR1 SNHLY and CDR2 FYNNEI. The chain employs TRBV2 and TRBJ1-1; TRBD1 matches at 7 bases. The TCR comes from a woman between 50 and 59 years old in good health and CMV-seronegative. The specimen sequenced was PBMCs. Written as DNA, the CDR3 is TGTGCCAGCAGTGTAGACAGGGTAACTGAAGCTTTCTTT. Its protein product is CASSVDRVTEAFF.